This is a list of T cell receptor beta chains from one sample in a study of blood T cells in healthy people across ages. One entry per CDR3 protein, called by TCRdb with MiXCR from the 5' RACE reads. The table records about a million distinct CDR3 sequences, roughly 51% of them present only once. The material sequenced was blood. These receptor sequences come from a woman aged 55-75 years in good health. The conserved cysteine and the conserved F or W are not part of the CDR3 here. Each record gives: V gene, CDR3 length, D gene, CDR3 protein. D genes are given only for firm matches.

v_call: TRBV7-2; cdr3_length: 12; d_call: -; cdr3_aa: ASSLYGANYGYT
v_call: TRBV28; cdr3_length: 13; d_call: -; cdr3_aa: ASNSPGADPYEQY
v_call: TRBV6-2/TRBV6-3; cdr3_length: 12; d_call: -; cdr3_aa: ASRPFTTKNIQY
v_call: TRBV12-5; cdr3_length: 13; d_call: TRBD1; cdr3_aa: ASGPRDRGRYEQY
v_call: TRBV20-1; cdr3_length: 13; d_call: TRBD2; cdr3_aa: SATTSGVFLETQY
v_call: TRBV29-1; cdr3_length: 13; d_call: TRBD2; cdr3_aa: SVGTSGVFYNEQF
v_call: TRBV2; cdr3_length: 15; d_call: -; cdr3_aa: ASSEIVLRLAKNIQY
v_call: TRBV12-3/TRBV12-4; cdr3_length: 12; d_call: -; cdr3_aa: ASTQRGANYGYT
v_call: TRBV7-9; cdr3_length: 14; d_call: -; cdr3_aa: ASSSLTGSSYNEQF
v_call: TRBV5-1; cdr3_length: 13; d_call: -; cdr3_aa: ASSLGTDFSYEQY
v_call: TRBV6-6; cdr3_length: 12; d_call: -; cdr3_aa: ASSYSGENQPQH
v_call: TRBV20-1; cdr3_length: 13; d_call: TRBD2; cdr3_aa: SARPSGNSYNEQF
v_call: TRBV5-6; cdr3_length: 11; d_call: -; cdr3_aa: ASSLADAETQY
v_call: TRBV28; cdr3_length: 12; d_call: -; cdr3_aa: ASSPYKTQETQY
v_call: TRBV4-1; cdr3_length: 12; d_call: TRBD1; cdr3_aa: ASSSLGQGYDYT
v_call: TRBV5-1; cdr3_length: 13; d_call: -; cdr3_aa: ASSFLQYSNQPQH
v_call: TRBV10-1; cdr3_length: 12; d_call: -; cdr3_aa: ASSLFQRTDTQY
v_call: TRBV30; cdr3_length: 13; d_call: TRBD1; cdr3_aa: AWRTSGTGNQPQH
v_call: TRBV15; cdr3_length: 11; d_call: -; cdr3_aa: ATSRTVQETQY
v_call: TRBV5-1; cdr3_length: 13; d_call: TRBD2; cdr3_aa: ASRPGLAGGGTQY
v_call: TRBV20-1; cdr3_length: 12; d_call: TRBD1; cdr3_aa: SASDRGSSNEQY
v_call: TRBV29-1; cdr3_length: 14; d_call: -; cdr3_aa: SVAGGALGYSQPQH
v_call: TRBV3-1; cdr3_length: 13; d_call: TRBD2; cdr3_aa: ASGDVSGRGYEQY
v_call: TRBV12-3/TRBV12-4; cdr3_length: 10; d_call: -; cdr3_aa: ASSFWDQPQH
v_call: TRBV27; cdr3_length: 13; d_call: TRBD1; cdr3_aa: ASSLSVGQGAGYT
v_call: TRBV28; cdr3_length: 10; d_call: TRBD1; cdr3_aa: ASRRGQGEQY